These 32 T cell receptor beta chains were sequenced from one sample in a study of vaccination and CD4 T cells after COVID-19. Time point noted: late sampling 161 to 241 days after vaccination in three convalescent patients. Documented treatment: approximately nine-day PBMC culture with coronavirus spike peptide pools or control peptides (ViraFEST assay). Their antigens are not known. Sequencing of the DNA from cultured CD4+ T cells was carried out with the Oncomine TCR Beta short-read assay. TCRdb processed the PCR reads anew with MiXCR; each CDR3 protein has one entry. The sample yields around 25,000 distinct CDR3 sequences, 28% seen once. Here the sequenced sample was CD4+ T cells from blood, cultured in vitro, taken about 7 months after SARS-CoV-2 vaccination. These receptors were collected from a human donor who had recovered from COVID-19.

This clonotype was seen only once. This chain connects TRBV19 to TRBJ1-2, with 7 bases identical to TRBD1. The junction had 8 bases not matched to a gene; V was cut back by 3 bases and J by 4 bases. This CDR3 is 15 amino acids long. Germline values: CDR1 LNHDA, CDR2 SQIVND (reference sequence). The CDR3 loop is CASSIRPWDSYGYTF. The CDR3 coding sequence is TGTGCCAGTAGTATCCGTCCGTGGGACAGCTATGGCTACACCTTC.

The V gene is TRBV19, the J gene TRBJ1-1, with D maybe TRBD1 (6 bases). The germline gives CDR1 LNHDA, CDR2 SQIVND (reference sequence). Trimming took 5 bases from V and 2 from J, leaving 12 bases between them. The CDR3 length is 14 residues. The CDR3 nucleotides read TGTGCCAGTAGTCTCAGGGGTGGTAACACTGAAGCTTTCTTT. Amino acids: CASSLRGGNTEAFF.

The chain has TRBV10-3 and TRBJ1-5, with 8 bases fitting TRBD1. V trimming: 6 bases; J trimming: 8 bases; junction bases outside the gene matches: 9. The CDR3 spans 14 residues. Germline CDR1 is ENHRY and CDR2 is SYGVKD. CDR3 protein: CAISTDRVREPQHF. The DNA of the CDR3 is TGTGCCATCAGCACGGACAGGGTCAGGGAGCCCCAGCATTTT.

This clonotype appeared a single time. The genes are TRBV4-1 and TRBJ2-5; 15 nucleotides line up with TRBD2. Per the germline V gene, CDR1 is MGHRA and CDR2 is YSYEKL. The CDR3 has 17 amino acids. V lost 4 bases to trimming and J lost 3 bases; unmatched junction nucleotides: 6. CDR3 protein: CASSRGLAGGGKETQYF. The DNA of the CDR3 is TGCGCCAGCAGCCGAGGACTAGCGGGAGGGGGGAAAGAGACCCAGTACTTC.

The CDR3 here is CASSEGPLRDSYEQYF. CDR3 nucleotides: TGTGCCAGCAGTGAAGGTCCTCTGAGGGACTCCTACGAGCAGTACTTC. The rearrangement links TRBV2 to TRBJ2-7, with D possibly matching TRBD2 (5 bases). The CDR3 has 16 amino acids. Germline V gene sequence: CDR1 SNHLY, CDR2 FYNNEI. The ends were cut back, 1 base at V and 0 bases at J, with 13 bases in the middle.

The rearrangement links TRBV2 to TRBJ2-1, with D possibly matching TRBD2 (6 bases). Trimming pared 4 bases from V and 9 bases from J, leaving 19 bases between. The CDR3 is 15 residues long. Per germline, CDR1 SNHLY and CDR2 FYNNEI. The CDR3 region has the DNA TGTGCCAGCAGTGTTGGGGCTAGCGCGGCAATTGAGCAGTTCTTC. This encodes CASSVGASAAIEQFF.

In its sample, this clonotype was seen a few times. The CDR3 coding sequence is TGTGCCAGCAGCTTAACGGGACAGGGGTTAGGGGAGCAGTACTTC. Protein: CASSLTGQGLGEQYF. The rearrangement uses TRBV7-3 and TRBJ2-7; 10 bases line up with TRBD1. Trimming at V came to 0 bases and at J to 7 bases, leaving 6 bases not matched to a gene. This CDR3 region has 15 residues. Germline lookup yields CDR1 SGHTA and CDR2 FQGTGA.

V gene TRBV7-9 combines with J gene TRBJ2-3, with D uncertain. Deletions cut 3 bases from V and 5 bases from J, with 6 bases between. The CDR3 consists of 12 residues. Germline assignment: CDR1 SEHNR and CDR2 FQNEAQ (reference sequence). In DNA form, the CDR3 reads TGTGCCAGCAGCTTGACGGGAGATACGCAGTATTTT. Translation: CASSLTGDTQYF.

This clonotype was seen only a few times. The chain combines TRBV20-1 with TRBJ2-1; 16 nucleotides line up with TRBD2. Losses at the gene ends were 4 bases for V and 5 bases for J; bases not matched to a gene: 5. This CDR3 comprises 16 residues. CDR1 DFQATT and CDR2 SNEGSKA come from the germline V gene (reference sequence). CDR3 DNA: TGCAGTGCTAAGGGACTAGCGGGAGGGATTGACAATGAGCAGTTCTTC. The encoded protein is CSAKGLAGGIDNEQFF.

This clonotype has a handful of counts. V gene TRBV20-1 combines with J gene TRBJ1-2; D might be TRBD1 (5 bases). V lost 3 bases and J 3 bases, leaving 14 bases between the germline ends. The CDR3 is made up of 14 amino acids. Germline V gives CDR1 DFQATT, CDR2 SNEGSKA (reference sequence). CDR3 nucleotides: TGCAGTGCTAGGGGAGGGGAAAAGGACTATGGCTACACCTTC. It is translated as CSARGGEKDYGYTF.

This clonotype has only a few counts. The V gene is TRBV7-2, the J gene TRBJ2-1; 9 nucleotides agree with TRBD2. Germline CDR1 and CDR2: SGHTA and FQGNSA. J lost 0 bases, V lost 3 bases, and 9 bases had no gene match. The CDR3 length is 18 residues. CDR3 DNA sequence: TGTGCCAGCAGCTTTGGCTTTACTAGCGGGCCCTCCTACAATGAGCAGTTCTTC. This sequence encodes CASSFGFTSGPSYNEQFF.

V usage is TRBV20-1 and J usage is TRBJ2-3, with D hard to call. The CDR3 covers 14 residues. Germline assignment: CDR1 DFQATT and CDR2 SNEGSKA (reference sequence). V shed 0 bases and J shed 3 bases, with 10 bases lying between them. The CDR3 DNA is TGCAGTGCTAGAGATAGTCGGCTTACAGATACGCAGTATTTT. The encoded protein is CSARDSRLTDTQYF.

This clonotype was picked up a small number of times. V usage is TRBV5-4 and J usage is TRBJ2-7; D perhaps matches TRBD2 (7 bases). Per the germline V gene, CDR1 is SGHNT and CDR2 is YYREEE (reference sequence). V was shortened by 2 bases and J by 3 bases, with 12 bases between the two germline ends. CDR3 length: 14 residues. CDR3: CASSLGGGGYEQYF. The CDR3 nucleotides are TGTGCCAGCAGCTTAGGGGGAGGGGGCTACGAGCAGTACTTC.

This clonotype showed up just a few times. This chain connects TRBV20-1 to TRBJ2-1; perhaps TRBD2 as D (5 bases). The germline V gene encodes CDR1 DFQATT and CDR2 SNEGSKA (reference sequence). The length of the CDR3 is 14 residues. Trimming cost V 3 bases and J 4 bases, with 13 bases left between them. For the CDR3, the DNA is TGCAGTGCTAGGGCTAGCAGATCTTACAATGAGCAGTTCTTC. Protein product: CSARASRSYNEQFF.

The rearrangement links TRBV20-1 to TRBJ2-1; 11 nucleotides align to TRBD2. The germline CDR1 and CDR2 sequences are DFQATT and SNEGSKA (reference sequence). The trim removed 1 base at V and 7 bases at J, leaving 6 bases unmatched. The CDR3 has 15 residues. The CDR3 loop reads CSARGTSGSSNEQFF. The DNA for the CDR3 is TGCAGTGCTAGAGGGACTAGCGGGTCATCAAATGAGCAGTTCTTC.

In this sample, this clonotype turned up a few times. The chain has TRBV7-3 and TRBJ2-3; possible D gene TRBD2, 6 bases. The CDR3 spans 15 residues. Germline CDR1 reads SGHTA; CDR2 reads FQGTGA. V lost 1 base to trimming and J lost 3 bases, with 11 bases between them. CDR3 sequence (DNA): TGTGCCAGCAGCTTAATCGGGAGTCAGACAGATACGCAGTATTTT. Its translation is CASSLIGSQTDTQYF. Filled out from reference TRBV7-3 and TRBJ2-3, the complete variable domain reads GAGVSQTPSNKVTEKGKYVELRCDPISGHTALYWYRQSLGQGPEFLIYFQGTGAADDSGLPNDRFFAVRPEGSVSTLKIQRTERGDSAVYLCASSLIGSQTDTQYFGPGTRLTVL.

V and J are TRBV29-1 and TRBJ1-1; the D is unclear. The CDR3 runs to 11 residues. Germline lookup yields CDR1 SQVTM and CDR2 ANQGSEA. The germline V and J ends were trimmed by 8 bases and 1 base, with 8 bases remaining between them. The CDR3, as DNA: TGCAGCCACGTCCGGAACACTGAAGCTTTCTTT. It is translated as CSHVRNTEAFF.

This clonotype occurred a few times. The V gene is TRBV6-1, the J gene TRBJ2-7; weak D call: TRBD1 (6 bases). V shed 4 bases and J shed 0 bases, with 13 bases lying between them. Germline V gene lookup returns CDR1 MNHNS and CDR2 SASEGT. This CDR3 spans 15 amino acids. Here the CDR3 reads CASSVTGKPSYEQYF. The CDR3 DNA is TGTGCCAGCAGTGTTACAGGGAAACCCTCCTACGAGCAGTACTTC.

This clonotype was seen more than once but under ten times. V usage is TRBV7-9 and J usage is TRBJ2-1; no clear D gene. V lost 8 bases and J lost 0, with 8 bases in between. This CDR3 is built from 13 residues. CDR1 is SEHNR and CDR2 is FQNEAQ in the germline V gene (reference sequence). CDR3 sequence (DNA): TGTGCCAGCCGGCGGAGCTCCTACAATGAGCAGTTCTTC. Its protein is CASRRSSYNEQFF.

This clonotype was seen more than once but under ten times. The chain recombines TRBV7-3 with TRBJ2-3; 7 bases map to TRBD2. Germline V gene data show CDR1 as SGHTA and CDR2 as FQGTGA. Germline trimming cut 0 bases from V and 5 bases from J; bases unmatched to any gene: 8. The CDR3 is made up of 16 amino acids. CDR3 sequence (DNA): TGTGCCAGCAGCTTAACGCCAGCGGGATTAGGAGATACGCAGTATTTT. Translated, it gives CASSLTPAGLGDTQYF. Using reference TRBV7-3 and TRBJ2-3 for the parts outside the CDR3, the full variable domain is GAGVSQTPSNKVTEKGKYVELRCDPISGHTALYWYRQSLGQGPEFLIYFQGTGAADDSGLPNDRFFAVRPEGSVSTLKIQRTERGDSAVYLCASSLTPAGLGDTQYFGPGTRLTVL.

This clonotype showed up just a few times. Here the CDR3 DNA reads TGCAGTGCTTCTAAGGTCCAGGGTAGGGCTGGCTACACCTTC. Its protein is CSASKVQGRAGYTF. The rearrangement links TRBV20-1 to TRBJ1-2, with TRBD1 as a possible D gene (5 bases). The CDR3 is made up of 14 amino acids. Germline V lookup: CDR1 DFQATT, CDR2 SNEGSKA (reference sequence). V shed 5 bases and J shed 7 bases, with 20 bases lying between them.

This clonotype has just a few counts. The chain joins TRBV5-4 to TRBJ2-3; 7 positions match TRBD2. Looked up from germline, CDR1 is SGHNT and CDR2 is YYREEE (reference sequence). The V gene end was trimmed by 0 bases and the J gene end by 3 bases; junction bases not matched to a gene: 7. There are 16 residues in the CDR3. Written as DNA, the CDR3 is TGTGCCAGCAGCTTGGCCATAGCGGGCGGGACAGATACGCAGTATTTT. Its protein is CASSLAIAGGTDTQYF. The variable domain in full, with the rest retrieved from reference TRBV5-4 and TRBJ2-3, is ETGVTQSPTHLIKTRGQQVTLRCSSQSGHNTVSWYQQALGQGPQFIFQYYREEENGRGNFPPRFSGLQFPNYSSELNVNALELDDSALYLCASSLAIAGGTDTQYFGPGTRLTVL.

The chain uses TRBV7-9 and TRBJ2-7; 11 bases are a match to TRBD2. V shed 8 bases, J shed 0 bases, and the junction held 15 bases outside the gene matches. This CDR3 spans 18 amino acids. Germline V lookup: CDR1 SEHNR, CDR2 FQNEAQ (reference sequence). The CDR3 loop reads CASSTRLAGRVRSYEQYF. CDR3 DNA: TGTGCCAGCTCGACCAGACTAGCGGGAAGGGTGCGCTCCTACGAGCAGTACTTC.

This rearrangement joins TRBV20-1 to TRBJ2-3; D might be TRBD2 (5 bases). This CDR3 spans 15 amino acids. V was clipped by 1 base and J by 5 bases, with 16 bases between them. Germline V CDR1 and CDR2: DFQATT, SNEGSKA (reference sequence). Written as DNA, the CDR3 is TGCAGTGCTAGAGTTCCTAGCCGAATTAAAGATACGCAGTATTTT. It is translated as CSARVPSRIKDTQYF.

This clonotype has more than one count but fewer than ten. The J gene is TRBJ2-7, the V gene TRBV6-1; 7 nucleotides agree with TRBD2. The CDR3 runs to 13 residues. The V and J ends lost 11 bases and 3 bases, in that order; junction bases with no gene match: 10. Germline V CDR1 and CDR2: MNHNS, SASEGT. The CDR3 reads CAARREPSYEQYF. CDR3 coding DNA: TGTGCCGCTAGGCGGGAGCCGAGCTACGAGCAGTACTTC.

The rearrangement uses TRBV19 and TRBJ1-5; D is possibly TRBD1 (6 bases). The CDR3 runs to 15 residues. Germline loops: CDR1 LNHDA, CDR2 SQIVND (reference sequence). Trimming pared 1 base from V and 3 bases from J, leaving 10 bases between. CDR3 sequence reads: CASSIGGQYNQPQHF. CDR3 nucleotide sequence: TGTGCCAGTAGTATAGGAGGACAGTACAATCAGCCCCAGCATTTT. Using reference TRBV19 and TRBJ1-5 for the parts outside the CDR3, the full variable domain is DGGITQSPKYLFRKEGQNVTLSCEQNLNHDAMYWYRQDPGQGLRLIYYSQIVNDFQKGDIAEGYSVSREKKESFPLTVTSAQKNPTAFYLCASSIGGQYNQPQHFGDGTRLSIL.

In its sample, this clonotype was seen a few times. This chain's CDR3 is CASSQDSPEAFF. The CDR3 DNA follows: TGTGCCAGCAGTCAGGATTCCCCTGAAGCTTTCTTT. V usage is TRBV7-2 and J usage is TRBJ1-1; D unresolved. This CDR3 region has 12 residues. The germline gives CDR1 SGHTA, CDR2 FQGNSA. V was trimmed by 6 bases and J by 6 bases, leaving 11 bases between them.

The J gene is TRBJ2-1, the V gene TRBV24-1; no clear D gene. CDR3 length equals 11 residues. Between the trimmed V and J ends, which lost 1 base and 6 bases, there was a span of 0 bases. The V gene's germline CDR1 is KGHDR and CDR2 SFDVKD. The CDR3 region has the DNA TGTGCCACCAGTGATTTCAATGAGCAGTTCTTC. Amino acid sequence: CATSDFNEQFF.

Only a few counts were recorded for this clonotype. The chain recombines TRBV6-1 with TRBJ2-5, with TRBD2 matching over 8 bases. V dropped 6 bases and J dropped 6; count of bases not matched to a gene: 12. The CDR3 is 15 residues long. CDR1 and CDR2 (germline): MNHNS, SASEGT. The CDR3 DNA follows: TGTGCCAGCAGCCGGTCGGGGGCGGGAGGACAGACCCAGTACTTC. Translated, it gives CASSRSGAGGQTQYF.

This clonotype has just a few counts. V and J are TRBV20-1 and TRBJ2-1; D is undetermined. Trimming took off 3 bases at V and 8 bases at J, with 5 bases between the two ends. This CDR3 is 10 amino acids long. The germline V gene has CDR1 DFQATT and CDR2 SNEGSKA (reference sequence). CDR3 bases: TGCAGTGCTAGTCCGTATGAGCAGTTCTTC. Its translation is CSASPYEQFF.

The genes are TRBV6-2 or TRBV6-3 and TRBJ2-1; the D call may be TRBD1 or TRBD2 (5 bases each). Trimming took 6 bases from V and 7 from J, leaving 19 bases between them. This CDR3 spans 15 amino acids. Germline V CDR1 and CDR2: MNHEY, SVGEGT. In nucleotides, the CDR3 is TGTGCCAGCAGCCTTGCTTCGCATGAGGGGAATGAGCAGTTCTTC. Protein: CASSLASHEGNEQFF.

The chain couples TRBV20-1 to TRBJ2-3; possible D gene TRBD2, 6 bases. Germline values: CDR1 DFQATT, CDR2 SNEGSKA (reference sequence). Deletions cut 5 bases from V and 1 base from J, with 10 bases between. This CDR3 contains 13 residues. The CDR3 reads CSAAGRGTDTQYF. CDR3 nucleotides: TGCAGTGCTGCGGGACGAGGCACAGATACGCAGTATTTT.